Each of the 31 T cell receptor beta chains below was sequenced from the same sample in a study of Graves' ophthalmopathy and Graves' hyperthyroidism. Amplification targeted the TCR beta CDR3 regions, with RNA transcripts as the source material. HTBI primers were employed in first-round RT-PCR, then a second-round multiplex PCR followed. TCRdb re-analysed the multiplex PCR reads in MiXCR, keeping a single row per CDR3 protein. The table lists roughly 480,000 distinct CDR3 sequences, around 15% of them singletons. The sequenced sample was blood. The origin of the receptors is a woman aged 25-40 years with Graves' ophthalmopathy.

This clonotype has at least ten counts. The chain is built from TRBV11-2 and TRBJ2-6, with TRBD2 as a possible D gene (6 bases). This CDR3 contains 17 residues. CDR1 is SGHAT, CDR2 FQNNGV, per germline. Trimming cost V 6 bases and J 4 bases, with 19 bases left between them. The chain's CDR3 is CASRSGTGGAGANVLTF. The DNA for the CDR3 is TGTGCCAGCAGGTCCGGGACTGGCGGGGCCGGGGCCAACGTCCTGACTTTC.

This clonotype was recorded at least ten times. The chain recombines TRBV28 with TRBJ2-5; TRBD1 matches at 8 bases. V lost 4 bases and J lost 0; bases outside the gene matches: 7. The germline V gene encodes CDR1 MDHEN and CDR2 SYDVKM. This CDR3 comprises 16 residues. CDR3 residues: CASSSQGANYQETQYF. The CDR3 DNA follows: TGTGCCAGCAGTTCTCAGGGGGCTAACTACCAAGAGACCCAGTACTTC.

This clonotype was found many times. The chain combines TRBV6-5 with TRBJ1-1, with a possible D match to TRBD1 (6 bases). This CDR3 comprises 14 residues. In germline, CDR1 is MNHEY, CDR2 SVGAGI. V lost 4 bases to trimming and J lost 5 bases, with 14 bases between them. CDR3: CASSWDTKSTEAFF. In DNA form, the CDR3 reads TGTGCCAGCAGTTGGGACACTAAGAGTACTGAAGCTTTCTTT.

Only a few counts were recorded for this clonotype. At one of its ends the junction is not consistent with the germline gene, which may arise from a read error. This sequence joins TRBV27 and TRBJ1-5; the D gene is possibly TRBD1 (6 bases). Germline CDR1 MNHEY, CDR2 SMNVEV (reference sequence). CDR3 size: 15 residues. CDR3 bases: TGTGCCAGCATCAGGGGCCGCCTAGGGAAACAGCCTCAGCATTTT. Its translation: CASIRGRLGKQPQHF.

V usage is TRBV12-3 or TRBV12-4 and J usage is TRBJ1-1, with D uncertain. The CDR3 sequence is 14 residues long. V shed 5 bases and J shed 0 bases, with 10 bases lying between them. In nucleotides, the CDR3 is TGTGCCAGCAGTAGACCGGGGTTGAACACTGAAGCTTTCTTT. Translating gives CASSRPGLNTEAFF.

This clonotype was detected many times. The CDR3 bases are TGTGCCAGTACCGACGGATATTACCATCAGCCCCAGCATTTT. Translating it yields CASTDGYYHQPQHF. The rearrangement uses TRBV19 and TRBJ1-5; no clear D. CDR1 and CDR2 (germline): LNHDA, SQIVND (reference sequence). Trimming stripped 7 bases from V and 5 bases from J, with 15 bases between. The CDR3 loop spans 14 amino acids.

This clonotype is termed medium-sized. This chain links TRBV28 with TRBJ1-1; unclear D gene. Trimming removed 3 bases from V and 1 base from J, with 6 bases in between. The CDR3 consists of 13 residues. In germline, CDR1 is MDHEN, CDR2 SYDVKM. This chain's CDR3 is CASSFKENTEAFF. CDR3 in DNA: TGTGCCAGCAGTTTTAAGGAGAACACTGAAGCTTTCTTT.

This clonotype was detected ten times or more. V gene TRBV7-9 combines with J gene TRBJ1-1, with 9 nucleotides matching TRBD1. Germline CDR1 is SEHNR and CDR2 is FQNEAQ (reference sequence). CDR3 size: 14 residues. V was pared by 6 bases and J by 1 base, with 3 bases of the junction left unmatched. The CDR3 coding sequence is TGTGCCAGCAGACTGGACAGGGGGAACACTGAAGCTTTCTTT. It codes for CASRLDRGNTEAFF.

This clonotype was detected ten times or more. The chain uses TRBV6-4 and TRBJ1-1, with D possibly TRBD1 on 6 matching bases. Looked up from germline, CDR1 is MRHNA and CDR2 is SNTAGT. The germline V and J ends were trimmed by 0 bases and 5 bases, with 7 bases remaining between them. The CDR3 runs to 13 residues. CDR3 region: CASSDSGGTEAFF. As DNA, the CDR3 is TGTGCCAGCAGTGACTCAGGGGGGACTGAAGCTTTCTTT.

The sample holds many counts of this clonotype. The junction and the germline gene differ at one end; a read error may be behind it. V usage is TRBV27 and J usage is TRBJ2-7; no reliable D call. This CDR3 is built from 11 residues. Germline V gene sequence: CDR1 MNHEY, CDR2 SMNVEV (reference sequence). The CDR3 protein is CTSSFGREQYF. CDR3 coding DNA: TGTACCAGCAGTTTTGGGCGGGAGCAGTACTTC.

The table lists this clonotype with many counts. The rearrangement links TRBV6-5 to TRBJ1-6, with 11 bases lining up with TRBD1. The CDR3 length is 16 residues. With 2 bases clipped from V and 11 bases from J, the junction kept 8 bases outside the gene matches. The germline V gene has CDR1 MNHEY and CDR2 SVGAGI. CDR3 sequence reads: CASSYRPGQGGTPLHF. The CDR3 nucleotides are TGTGCCAGCAGTTACAGACCGGGACAGGGGGGGACACCCCTCCACTTT.

This clonotype was counted at least ten times. The genes are TRBV7-9 and TRBJ2-5; 13 bases align to TRBD2. Germline V gene sequence: CDR1 SEHNR, CDR2 FQNEAQ (reference sequence). There are 16 residues in the CDR3. The trim removed 3 bases at V and 3 bases at J, leaving 4 bases unmatched. The chain's CDR3 is CASSFIGLAGEETQYF. CDR3 DNA: TGTGCCAGCAGCTTTATCGGACTAGCGGGAGAAGAGACCCAGTACTTC.

This clonotype was seen ten or more times. J is TRBJ2-2 and V is TRBV7-2; 9 bases match TRBD1. The V and J ends lost 5 bases and 4 bases, in that order; junction bases with no gene match: 5. From germline, CDR1 is SGHTA and CDR2 FQGNSA. The CDR3 has 15 amino acids. The CDR3 DNA sequence: TGTGCCAGCAGCACCCGGACAGGGGTCACCGGGGAGCTGTTTTTT. It encodes CASSTRTGVTGELFF.

This clonotype was recorded many times. V gene TRBV20-1 combines with J gene TRBJ2-7; 8 bases are a match to TRBD1. Germline trimming cut 6 bases from V and 2 bases from J; bases unmatched to any gene: 18. CDR1 is DFQATT, CDR2 SNEGSKA, per germline (reference sequence). CDR3 size: 17 residues. CDR3 in amino acids: CSAATGDHSLSPYEQYF. As DNA, the CDR3 is TGCAGTGCCGCGACAGGGGATCATTCCCTCTCTCCCTACGAGCAGTACTTC.

This clonotype has a count of ten or more. Its ends do not fully match the called genes, so a read error is possible. The CDR3 is CASSPPRDLKNIKYF. DNA for the CDR3: TGTGCCAGCAGCCCCCCTCGGGATTTAAAAAACATTAAGTACTTC. This sequence joins TRBV6-2 or TRBV6-3 and TRBJ2-4, with D perhaps TRBD2 (5 bases). CDR1 is MNHEY, CDR2 SVGEGT, per germline. The CDR3 sequence is 15 residues long.

Comments on this clonotype: The junction shows a germline mismatch at one end, possibly a read error. The chain uses TRBV30 and TRBJ1-6; a possible D gene is TRBD1 (5 bases). The CDR3 totals 12 residues. Germline CDR1 is GTSNPN and CDR2 is SVGIG (reference sequence). CDR3 DNA sequence: TGTGCCTGGACGGCAGGGTGGTCACACCTCCACTTT. This gives the protein CAWTAGWSHLHF.

Ten or more counts support this clonotype. This chain uses TRBV12-3 or TRBV12-4 with TRBJ1-2; D ambiguous. V shed 4 bases and J shed 0 bases, with 9 bases lying between them. The CDR3 is 14 amino acids. CDR3 amino acids: CASSSSTANYGYTF. CDR3 DNA: TGTGCCAGCAGTTCATCAACGGCTAACTATGGCTACACCTTC.

In its sample, this clonotype was seen many times. The rearrangement links TRBV6-1 to TRBJ2-7; the D gene is possibly TRBD2 (6 bases). With 8 bases removed from V and 3 bases from J, the gap between germline ends came to 14 bases. The length of the CDR3 is 13 residues. The V gene's germline CDR1 is MNHNS and CDR2 SASEGT. CDR3 sequence reads: CASGRGAGYEQYF. The CDR3 DNA reads as TGTGCCAGCGGGCGGGGCGCAGGCTACGAGCAGTACTTC.

This clonotype showed up many times. The chain employs TRBV20-1 and TRBJ2-2; D not resolved. V lost 4 bases and J 2 bases, leaving 11 bases between the germline ends. The germline V gene has CDR1 DFQATT and CDR2 SNEGSKA (reference sequence). This CDR3 is 14 amino acids long. The CDR3 DNA reads TGCAGTGCTACCGCCAGCCTAAACACCGGGGAGCTGTTTTTT. It encodes CSATASLNTGELFF.

At least ten counts were recorded for this clonotype. The chain has TRBV7-8 and TRBJ1-6, with a weak D call TRBD1 (6 bases). Trimming cost V 1 base and J 5 bases, with 15 bases left between them. Looked up from germline, CDR1 is SGHVS and CDR2 is FQNEAQ. The CDR3 spans 17 residues. For the CDR3, the DNA is TGTGCCAGCAGCTTAGACAGGGCAGATTCCGATAATTCACCCCTCCACTTT. Translation gives CASSLDRADSDNSPLHF.

As concerns this clonotype: A much larger clone differs by one base, so this may be a read error. This rearrangement joins TRBV10-2 to TRBJ2-5; TRBD2 matches 11 bases. Germline V lookup: CDR1 WSHSY, CDR2 SAAADI. This CDR3 is built from 15 residues. J lost 4 bases, V lost 8 bases, and 9 bases had no gene match. The CDR3 sequence: CASGPTSGILETQYF. CDR3 in DNA: TGCGCCAGCGGCCCGACTAGCGGGATACTAGAGACCCAGTACTTC.

This clonotype has a count of ten or more. The genes are TRBV29-1 and TRBJ2-5; the match to TRBD2 covers 8 bases. Germline V gene lookup returns CDR1 SQVTM and CDR2 ANQGSEA. The CDR3 length is 17 residues. V lost 0 bases, J lost 5 bases, and 14 bases stayed unmatched. CDR3 DNA: TGCAGCGTTGAAGAGCGGGAGGAGGATCCCGCGGGGGAGACCCAGTACTTC. It encodes CSVEEREEDPAGETQYF.

This clonotype was detected many times. The chain joins TRBV6-5 to TRBJ2-5, with D tentatively TRBD1 (7 bases). The CDR3 totals 14 residues. Germline loops: CDR1 MNHEY, CDR2 SVGAGI. Trimming removed 2 bases from V and 5 bases from J, with 12 bases in between. The chain's CDR3 is CASSYRTGGETQYF. CDR3 in DNA: TGTGCCAGCAGTTACCGGACAGGAGGGGAGACCCAGTACTTC.

About this clonotype itself: The conserved phenylalanine or tryptophan is not found at the CDR3 terminus, so this likely reflects a read error. It is unclear where the CDR3 begins or ends on the DNA, so no DNA is shown, and the CDR3 is as TCRdb lists it. V gene TRBV28 combines with J gene TRBJ1-1; the table assigns TRBD1, which was not confirmed against the DNA. The CDR3 extends over 14 residues, inclusive of both ends. Germline V gives CDR1 MDHEN, CDR2 SYDVKM. The chain's CDR3 is CASRPGTANTEACL.

This clonotype has a single count. The CDR3 does not end in the conserved phenylalanine or tryptophan, so this is likely a read error. The chain links TRBV12-5 to TRBJ2-7; tentatively, D is TRBD1 (6 bases). This CDR3 is 20 amino acids long. The V and J ends lost 0 bases and 0 bases respectively, with 24 bases between them. The germline gives CDR1 LGHNT, CDR2 FRNRAP. The CDR3 loop is CASGLVTLALSPDSSYEQYL. CDR3 DNA sequence: TGTGCTAGTGGTTTGGTAACCCTAGCTCTCTCACCGGACAGCTCCTACGAGCAGTACTTA.

This clonotype showed up many times. The CDR3 region has the DNA TGTGCCAGCAGTTGGACAGGGGCCGGAAACACCATATATTTT. It specifies CASSWTGAGNTIYF. This chain uses TRBV12-3 or TRBV12-4 with TRBJ1-3; 9 bases are shared with TRBD1. This CDR3 comprises 14 residues. V dropped 4 bases and J dropped 4; count of bases not matched to a gene: 2.

This clonotype was detected many times. The chain carries TRBV5-1 and TRBJ1-1; unclear D gene. CDR1 and CDR2 (germline): SGHRS, YFSETQ. The ends were cut back, 4 bases at V and 11 bases at J, with 12 bases in the middle. The CDR3 consists of 11 residues. The CDR3 DNA follows: TGCGCCAGCAGCCCGGGAGGGTTCGCTTTCTTT. Translated, it gives CASSPGGFAFF. Full variable domain (missing parts from reference TRBV5-1 and TRBJ1-1): KAGVTQTPRYLIKTRGQQVTLSCSPISGHRSVSWYQQTPGQGLQFLFEYFSETQRNKGNFPGRFSGRQFSNSRSEMNVSTLELGDSALYLCASSPGGFAFFGQGTRLTVV.

This chain uses TRBV9 with TRBJ2-4; TRBD1 is a possible D gene (6 bases). The germline V gene has CDR1 SGDLS and CDR2 YYNGEE. V dropped 0 bases and J dropped 0 bases, with 22 bases sitting between them. The CDR3 has 20 amino acids. The CDR3 spells CASSVAPNPQGIVAKNIQYF. DNA for the CDR3: TGTGCCAGCAGCGTAGCCCCCAACCCCCAGGGGATTGTAGCCAAAAACATTCAGTACTTC. The variable domain in full, with the rest retrieved from reference TRBV9 and TRBJ2-4, is DSGVTQTPKHLITATGQRVTLRCSPRSGDLSVYWYQQSLDQGLQFLIQYYNGEERAKGNILERFSAQQFPDLHSELNLSSLELGDSALYFCASSVAPNPQGIVAKNIQYFGAGTRLSVL.

In its sample, this clonotype was seen many times. The J gene is TRBJ1-1, the V gene TRBV11-2; D remains ambiguous. The V end lost 3 bases, the J end lost 0 bases, and 14 bases lay between the germline ends. CDR1 is SGHAT and CDR2 is FQNNGV in the germline V gene. The CDR3 extends over 16 amino acids. CDR3 sequence: CASSLGLGLVNTEAFF. CDR3 DNA sequence: TGTGCCAGCAGCTTGGGTCTGGGTCTCGTGAACACTGAAGCTTTCTTT.

This clonotype has at least ten counts. V usage is TRBV20-1 and J usage is TRBJ1-1, with D perhaps matching TRBD1 (6 bases). Germline CDR1 reads DFQATT; CDR2 reads SNEGSKA (reference sequence). This CDR3 has 13 residues. The V gene lost 4 bases and the J gene lost 1 base, with 10 bases spanning the gap. CDR3 in amino acids: CSAKRQANTEAFF. As DNA, the CDR3 is TGCAGTGCTAAGAGACAGGCGAACACTGAAGCTTTCTTT.

The rearrangement uses TRBV6-2 or TRBV6-3 and TRBJ1-2, with 7 bases lining up with TRBD1. From germline, CDR1 is MNHEY and CDR2 SVGEGT. V lost 5 bases, J lost 8 bases, and 5 bases stayed unmatched. The CDR3 contains 12 residues. For the CDR3, the DNA is TGTGCCAGCAGTGTCCGGGACAGCGGCTACACCTTC. This sequence encodes CASSVRDSGYTF.